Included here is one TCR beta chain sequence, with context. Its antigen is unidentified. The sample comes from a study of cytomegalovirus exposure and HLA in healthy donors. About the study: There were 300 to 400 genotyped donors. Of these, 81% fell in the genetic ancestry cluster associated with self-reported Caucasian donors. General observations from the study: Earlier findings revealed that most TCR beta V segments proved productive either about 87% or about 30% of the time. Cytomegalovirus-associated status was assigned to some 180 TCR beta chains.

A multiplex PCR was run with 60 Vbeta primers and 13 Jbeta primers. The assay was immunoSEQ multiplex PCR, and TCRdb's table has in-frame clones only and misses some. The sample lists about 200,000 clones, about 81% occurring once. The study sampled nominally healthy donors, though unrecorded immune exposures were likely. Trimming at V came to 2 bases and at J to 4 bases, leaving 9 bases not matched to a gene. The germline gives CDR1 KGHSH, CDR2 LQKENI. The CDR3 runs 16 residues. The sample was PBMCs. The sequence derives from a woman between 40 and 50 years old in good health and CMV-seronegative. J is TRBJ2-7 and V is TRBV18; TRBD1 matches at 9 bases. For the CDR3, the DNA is TGTGCCAGCTCACCAGATACAGGGGGCGGTAGGTACGAGCAGTACTTC. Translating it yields CASSPDTGGGRYEQYF.